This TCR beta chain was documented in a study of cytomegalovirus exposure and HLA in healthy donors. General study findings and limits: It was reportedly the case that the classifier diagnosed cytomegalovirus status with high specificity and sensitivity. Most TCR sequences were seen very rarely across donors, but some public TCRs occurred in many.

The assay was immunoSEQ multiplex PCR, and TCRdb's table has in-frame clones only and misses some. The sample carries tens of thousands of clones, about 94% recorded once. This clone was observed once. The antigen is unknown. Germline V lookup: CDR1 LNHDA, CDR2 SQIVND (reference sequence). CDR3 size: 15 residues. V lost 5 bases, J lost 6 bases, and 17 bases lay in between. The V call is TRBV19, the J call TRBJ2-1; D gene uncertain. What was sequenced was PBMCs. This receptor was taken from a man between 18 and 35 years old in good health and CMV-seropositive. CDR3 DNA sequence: TGTGCCAGTAGTTCCCCCCGTCGAGGTATCAATGAGCAGTTCTTC. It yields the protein CASSSPRRGINEQFF.